The subject of this entry is one T cell receptor beta chain. Vbeta (60) and Jbeta (13) primers were used in the PCR. The table came from immunoSEQ multiplex PCR; TCRdb's copy has only in-frame clones and leaves some out. Of approximately 150,000 clones listed, approximately 78% are singletons. The sample comes from a study of cytomegalovirus exposure and HLA in healthy donors. The sequencing sample was made of PBMCs. This clonotype was obtained from a woman in her 30s in good health and CMV-seropositive.

The CDR3, as DNA: TGTGCCAGCAGTCCTCAAACAGGGGGGGTATATGGCTACACCTTC. This translates into CASSPQTGGVYGYTF. The V call is TRBV27, the J call TRBJ1-2; 8 bases are a match to TRBD1. Looked up from germline, CDR1 is MNHEY and CDR2 is SMNVEV (reference sequence). This CDR3 has 15 residues. Unmatched junction bases numbered 10, after V lost 5 bases and J lost 5 bases.